This T cell receptor beta chain emerged from a study of T cells in Graves' hyperthyroidism and ophthalmopathy (dated 2019 in TCRdb). Describing the broader study: Peripheral blood samples were taken at the time of initial diagnosis, prior to any treatment. To identify TCR V-J signatures that set the groups apart, the researchers used a discovery cohort of 90 to 100 patients, made up of 43 with Graves' ophthalmopathy and 57 with stable Graves' hyperthyroidism. An independent validation cohort of around 19 hyperthyroidism patients and 17 patients who later progressed to ophthalmopathy tested prospective prediction of ophthalmopathy. For training and testing, the roughly 100 patients in the discovery cohort were randomly divided in a 7:3 ratio. In more than 5 Graves' hyperthyroidism patients, the study also compared T-cell repertoires from thyroid tissue with T-cell repertoires from blood. After blood sampling, hyperthyroidism patients were treated with methimazole at a starting dose of 30 mg daily, and ophthalmopathy patients were treated with high-dose intravenous methylprednisolone. TCR Vbeta CDR3 sequencing of fewer than 150 peripheral blood samples (43 ophthalmopathy, about 74 hyperthyroidism and around 17 progressor patients) is reported in the paper. Beyond this particular receptor, the publication reports: A model built on a 13 V-J signature distinguished ophthalmopathy from stable hyperthyroidism, reaching about 88% sensitivity and under 84% specificity in cross-validation and 80%/75% in testing. Blood samples also contained most of the expanded thyroid clonotypes (frequency above 0.001), which suggests that blood repertoires may reflect thyroid immune responses. Sample size was not statistically predetermined, and blinding of investigators to group allocation was not performed. In validation, the model predicted progression to ophthalmopathy with around 71% sensitivity and 72.22% specificity, a median of about six months before onset.

Only a few counts were recorded for this clonotype. Its antigen is currently not known. No much larger clone is present one base from it, and per-base qualities are unavailable. In the ophthalmopathy patients, disease was moderately to severely active, with a Clinical Activity Score of 3 or more, a NOSPECS grade of 4 or more, and a duration of less than 3 months. Any patient with an uncontrolled infection, another autoimmune disease, pregnancy or lactation was excluded. Diagnoses were established on the basis of clinical symptoms, serum thyroxine and TRAb, thyroid ultrasound, and orbital computed tomography. PBMCs were isolated from about 9.2 ml of fresh peripheral blood by Ficoll-Paque density gradient centrifugation. Total RNA was extracted with Trizol reagent, and quality was checked on an Agilent 2100 Bioanalyzer. TCR beta CDR3 regions were amplified from RNA transcripts. The first round of RT-PCR for the TCR CDR3 was performed with the HTBI primer set and the Qiagen OneStep RT-PCR kit. The libraries were constructed in a second round of multiplex PCR and then size-selected and purified. Paired-end sequencing of the libraries was performed with 100 bp reads on an Illumina HiSeq2000. The authors processed their data as follows. Raw data were processed with SOAPnuke, discarding reads with adapters, uncalled bases, mean Phred below 15, or no exact constant-primer or identifier match. High-quality paired reads were merged using COPE v1.2.5, and each unique nucleotide sequence was defined as a clonotype. MiTCR v1.1 was used to align the clonotypes against IMGT TRBV, TRBD and TRBJ reference segments. Analysis was restricted to V-J combinations with a frequency above 0.0001, which covered 98% to 99.2% of repertoires. The TCS score was defined as F50 (clonal expansion) divided by E x V (chaos), with BLOSUM62-based TCRdist calculated between CDR3 peptides within each V-J. Welch's t-statistics and random forest reduced fewer than 550 V-J features to roughly 13, which were used in a naive Bayes classifier (R e1071). The public reads were reanalyzed by TCRdb: fastp trimming at Q25, MiXCR alignment, in-frame beta chains only. Identical CDR3 proteins give one entry, which carries the most common genes and DNA. V and J calls and clone size were set by TCRdb, not the authors. The sample table records some 500,000 distinct CDR3 sequences; roughly a sixth of these occur just once. Jointly, the top ten make up 25% to 30% of the sample.

The sequencing sample was made of blood. The TCR sequence derives from a woman younger than 45 with Graves' ophthalmopathy.

The nucleotide sequence is TGTGCCAGCAGCACCGGAGGGGGTTCTGAGCAGTACTTC. Its translation is CASSTGGGSEQYF. The chain links TRBV11-3 with TRBJ2-7, with a tentative D call of TRBD1 or TRBD2, each matching 6 bases. CDR1 and CDR2 were assigned from the germline V gene as SGHNT and YENEEA. The germline ends are 15 bases apart after V is trimmed by 5 bases and J by 7 bases. From cysteine to phenylalanine, the CDR3 is 13 amino acids long. The CDR3 DNA has 39 bases and is translated from base 1.